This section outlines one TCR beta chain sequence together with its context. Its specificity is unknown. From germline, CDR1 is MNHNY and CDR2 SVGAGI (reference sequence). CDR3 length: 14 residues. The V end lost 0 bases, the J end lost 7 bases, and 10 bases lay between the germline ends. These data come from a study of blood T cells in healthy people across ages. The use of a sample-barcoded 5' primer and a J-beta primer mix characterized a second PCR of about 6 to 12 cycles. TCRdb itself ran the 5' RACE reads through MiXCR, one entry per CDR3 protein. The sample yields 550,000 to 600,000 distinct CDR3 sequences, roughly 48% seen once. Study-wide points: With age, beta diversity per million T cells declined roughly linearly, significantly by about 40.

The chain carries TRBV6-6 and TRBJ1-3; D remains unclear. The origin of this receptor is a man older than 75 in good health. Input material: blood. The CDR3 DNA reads TGTGCCAGCAGTTACTCCGACGGGTTCAACACCATATATTTT. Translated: CASSYSDGFNTIYF.